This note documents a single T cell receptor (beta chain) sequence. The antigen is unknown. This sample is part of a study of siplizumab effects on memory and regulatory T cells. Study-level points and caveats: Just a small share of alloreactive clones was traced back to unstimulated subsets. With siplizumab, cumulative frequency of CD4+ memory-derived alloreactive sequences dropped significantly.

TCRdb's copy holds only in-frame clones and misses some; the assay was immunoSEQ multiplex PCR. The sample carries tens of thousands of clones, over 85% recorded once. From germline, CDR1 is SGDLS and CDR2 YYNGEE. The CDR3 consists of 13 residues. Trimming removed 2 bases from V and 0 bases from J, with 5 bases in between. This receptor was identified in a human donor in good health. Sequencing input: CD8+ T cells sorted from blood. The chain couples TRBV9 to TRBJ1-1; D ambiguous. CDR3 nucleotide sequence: TGTGCCAGCAGCGTGGAGTTGAACACTGAAGCTTTCTTT. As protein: CASSVELNTEAFF.